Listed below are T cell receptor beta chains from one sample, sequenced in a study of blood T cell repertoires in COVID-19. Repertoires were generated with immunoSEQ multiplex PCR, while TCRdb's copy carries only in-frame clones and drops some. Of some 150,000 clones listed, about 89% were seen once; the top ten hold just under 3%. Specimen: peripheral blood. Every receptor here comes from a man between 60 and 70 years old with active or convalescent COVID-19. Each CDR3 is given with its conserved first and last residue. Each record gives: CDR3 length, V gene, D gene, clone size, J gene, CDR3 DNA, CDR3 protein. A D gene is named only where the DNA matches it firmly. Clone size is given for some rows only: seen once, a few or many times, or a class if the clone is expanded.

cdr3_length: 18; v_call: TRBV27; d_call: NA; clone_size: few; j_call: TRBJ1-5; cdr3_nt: TGTGCCAGCAGTCCGCGAGCGGGGTTTGGGAGTAGGAATCAGCCCCAGCATTTT; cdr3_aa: CASSPRAGFGSRNQPQHF
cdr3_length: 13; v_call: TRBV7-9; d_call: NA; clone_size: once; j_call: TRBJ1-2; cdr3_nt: TGTGCCAGCAGCTCGGAGGGGTTGGGTGGCTACACCTTC; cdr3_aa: CASSSEGLGGYTF
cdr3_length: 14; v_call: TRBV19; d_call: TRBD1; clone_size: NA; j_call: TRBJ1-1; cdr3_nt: TGTGCCAGTAGTATCTGGGACAGAGAGGCTGAAGCTTTCTTT; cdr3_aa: CASSIWDREAEAFF
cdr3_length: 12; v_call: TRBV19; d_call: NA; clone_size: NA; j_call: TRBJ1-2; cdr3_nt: TGTGCCAGTAGTGCCCCGGAGGGAGGCTACACCTTC; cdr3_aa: CASSAPEGGYTF
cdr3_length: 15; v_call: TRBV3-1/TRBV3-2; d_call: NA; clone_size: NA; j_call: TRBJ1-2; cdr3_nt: TGTGCCAGCAGCCAAGGGTGGAGAAGGCTCTATGGCTACACCTTC; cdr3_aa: CASSQGWRRLYGYTF
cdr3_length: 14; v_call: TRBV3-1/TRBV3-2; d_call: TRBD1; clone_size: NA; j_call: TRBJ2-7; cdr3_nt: TGTGCCAGCAGCCAACCGGGACAGGGCTACGAGCAGTACTTC; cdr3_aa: CASSQPGQGYEQYF
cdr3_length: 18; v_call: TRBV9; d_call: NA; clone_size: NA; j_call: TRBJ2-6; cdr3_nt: TGTGCCAGCACCCACAGGGAGACCACGACGTCTGGGGCCAACGTCCTGACTTTC; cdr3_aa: CASTHRETTTSGANVLTF
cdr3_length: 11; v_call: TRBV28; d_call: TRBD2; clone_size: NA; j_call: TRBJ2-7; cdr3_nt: TGTGCCAGTTGGGGGGGTTACGAGCAGTACTTC; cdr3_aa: CASWGGYEQYF
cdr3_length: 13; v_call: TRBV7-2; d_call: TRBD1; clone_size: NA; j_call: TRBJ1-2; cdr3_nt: TGTGCCAGCAGCTTTGGACAGGGTCTAGGCTACACCTTC; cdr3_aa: CASSFGQGLGYTF
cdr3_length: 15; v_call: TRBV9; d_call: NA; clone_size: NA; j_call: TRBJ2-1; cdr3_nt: TGTGCCAGCAGCGTAGGCAGGGGCCCTGTGGATGAGCAGTTCTTC; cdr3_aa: CASSVGRGPVDEQFF
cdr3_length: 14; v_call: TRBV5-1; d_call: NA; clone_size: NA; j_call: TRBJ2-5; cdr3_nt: TGCGCCAGCAGCTACGCGGGGCAGGGCGAGACCCAGTACTTC; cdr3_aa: CASSYAGQGETQYF
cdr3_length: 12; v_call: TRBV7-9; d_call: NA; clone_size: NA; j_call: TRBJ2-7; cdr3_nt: TGTGCCAGCAGCTTAACAGATTACGAGCAGTACTTC; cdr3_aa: CASSLTDYEQYF
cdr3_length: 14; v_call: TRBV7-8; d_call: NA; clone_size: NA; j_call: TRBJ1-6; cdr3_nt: TGTGCCAGCAGCTTGACCGACAGCAATTCACCCCTCCACTTT; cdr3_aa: CASSLTDSNSPLHF
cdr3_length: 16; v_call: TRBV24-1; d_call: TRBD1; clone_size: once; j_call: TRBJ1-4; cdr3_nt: TGTGCCACCAGTGATTTGACAACAGGGGGAAATGAAAAACTGTTTTTT; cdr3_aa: CATSDLTTGGNEKLFF
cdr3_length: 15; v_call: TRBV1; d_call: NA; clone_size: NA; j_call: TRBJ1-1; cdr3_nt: TGCACCAGCAGCCAAACCGGGACACTGAACACTGAAGCTTTCTTT; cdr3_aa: CTSSQTGTLNTEAFF
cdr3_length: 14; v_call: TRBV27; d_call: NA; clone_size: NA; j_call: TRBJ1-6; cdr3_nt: TGTGCCAGCACTACACAGGGCGGGCGTTCACCCCTCCACTTT; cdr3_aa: CASTTQGGRSPLHF
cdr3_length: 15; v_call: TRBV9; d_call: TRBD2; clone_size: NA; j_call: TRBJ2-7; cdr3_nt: TGTGCCAGCAGCACCGGGACTAGCGGGGGCTACGAGCAGTACTTC; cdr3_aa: CASSTGTSGGYEQYF
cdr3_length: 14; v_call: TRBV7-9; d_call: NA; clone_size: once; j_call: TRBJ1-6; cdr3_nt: TGTGCCAGCAGCCTGAATTCAGGGGATTCACCCCTCCACTTT; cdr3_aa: CASSLNSGDSPLHF
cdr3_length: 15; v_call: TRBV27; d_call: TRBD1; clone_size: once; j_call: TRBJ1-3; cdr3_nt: TGTGCCAGCAGTGGAAACAGGGGTTCTGGAAACACCATATATTTT; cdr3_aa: CASSGNRGSGNTIYF
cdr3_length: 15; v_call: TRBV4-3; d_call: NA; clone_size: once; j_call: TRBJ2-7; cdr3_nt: TGCGCCAGCAGCCAAGCAATGGGGGGGCTCTACGAGCAGTACTTC; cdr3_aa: CASSQAMGGLYEQYF
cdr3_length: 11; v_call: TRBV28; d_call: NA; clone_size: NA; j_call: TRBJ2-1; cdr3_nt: TGTGCCAGCAGGCTGAGCCGTGAGCAGTTCTTC; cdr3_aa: CASRLSREQFF
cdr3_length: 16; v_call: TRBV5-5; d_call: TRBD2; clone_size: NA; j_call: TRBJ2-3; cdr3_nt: TGTGCCAGCAGCTCTCAGCGGGGGGGTAGCACAGATACGCAGTATTTT; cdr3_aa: CASSSQRGGSTDTQYF
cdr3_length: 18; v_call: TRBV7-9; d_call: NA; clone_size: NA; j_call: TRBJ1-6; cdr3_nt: TGTGCCAGCAGCTCGAATACCGGAGAGAGCTCCTATAATTCACCCCTCCACTTT; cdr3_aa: CASSSNTGESSYNSPLHF
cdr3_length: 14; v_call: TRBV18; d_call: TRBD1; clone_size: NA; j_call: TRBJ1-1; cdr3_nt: TGTGCCAGCTCACCTTCGGACAGGGTGACTGAAGCTTTCTTT; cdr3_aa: CASSPSDRVTEAFF
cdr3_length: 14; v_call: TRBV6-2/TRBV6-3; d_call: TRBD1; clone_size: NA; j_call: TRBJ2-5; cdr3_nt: TGTGCCAGCAGTACTCGGACAGGGGTAGAGACCCAGTACTTC; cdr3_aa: CASSTRTGVETQYF
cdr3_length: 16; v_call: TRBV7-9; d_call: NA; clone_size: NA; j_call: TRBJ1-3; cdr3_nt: TGTGCCAGCAGCACCCACCCAGGCGACTCTGGAAACACCATATATTTT; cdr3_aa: CASSTHPGDSGNTIYF
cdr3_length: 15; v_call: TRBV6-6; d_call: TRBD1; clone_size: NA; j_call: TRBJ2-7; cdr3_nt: TGTGCCAGCAGTAAAACAGGGGGCTCCAGGTACGAGCAGTACTTC; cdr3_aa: CASSKTGGSRYEQYF
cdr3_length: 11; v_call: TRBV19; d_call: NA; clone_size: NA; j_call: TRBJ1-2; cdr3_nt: TGTGCCAGTAGCGACAGCTATGGCTACACCTTC; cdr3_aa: CASSDSYGYTF
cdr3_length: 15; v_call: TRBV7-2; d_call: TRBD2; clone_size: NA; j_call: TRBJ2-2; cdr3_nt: TGTGCCAGCAGCTTAAGCGGGAGAGGGATCGGGGAGCTGTTTTTT; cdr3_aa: CASSLSGRGIGELFF
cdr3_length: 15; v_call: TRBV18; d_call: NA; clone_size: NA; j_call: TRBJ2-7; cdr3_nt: TGTGCCAGCTCACCACAGGGAGGCATCTCCTACGAGCAGTACTTC; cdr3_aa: CASSPQGGISYEQYF
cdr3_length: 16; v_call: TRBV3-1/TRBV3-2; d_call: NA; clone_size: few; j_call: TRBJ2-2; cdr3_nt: TGTGCCAGCAGCCAAGGGGGACTCCTACTCACCGGGGAGCTGTTTTTT; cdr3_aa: CASSQGGLLLTGELFF
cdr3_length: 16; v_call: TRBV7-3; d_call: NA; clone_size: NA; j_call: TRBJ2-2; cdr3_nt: TGTGCCAGCAGCTTATTACAGGTGGTGAACACCGGGGAGCTGTTTTTT; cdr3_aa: CASSLLQVVNTGELFF
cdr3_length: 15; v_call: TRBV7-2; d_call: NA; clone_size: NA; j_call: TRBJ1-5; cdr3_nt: TGTGCCAGCAGCTTAGTAGGGGTCGGCAATCAGCCCCAGCATTTT; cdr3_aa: CASSLVGVGNQPQHF
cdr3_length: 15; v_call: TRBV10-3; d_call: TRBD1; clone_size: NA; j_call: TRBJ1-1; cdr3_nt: TGTGCCATCACTAAGACAGGGGGGACGGACACTGAAGCTTTCTTT; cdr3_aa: CAITKTGGTDTEAFF
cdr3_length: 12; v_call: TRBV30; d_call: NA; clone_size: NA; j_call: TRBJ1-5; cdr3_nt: TGTGCCTGGAGTGCCAACAATCAGCCCCAGCATTTT; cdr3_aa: CAWSANNQPQHF
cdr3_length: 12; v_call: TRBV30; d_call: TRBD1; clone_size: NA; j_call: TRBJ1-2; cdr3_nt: TGTGCCAGGGACAGGGGCCGAGGGGGCTACACCTTC; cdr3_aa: CARDRGRGGYTF
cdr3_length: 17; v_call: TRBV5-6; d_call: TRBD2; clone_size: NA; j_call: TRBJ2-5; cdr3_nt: TGTGCCAGCAGCTCAGAGGCGGGAGGGCTTGGGCGAGAGACCCAGTACTTC; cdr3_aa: CASSSEAGGLGRETQYF
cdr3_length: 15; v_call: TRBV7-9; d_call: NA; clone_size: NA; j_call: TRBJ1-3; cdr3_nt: TGTGCCAGCAGCTTAAGGGGTAGAGCGGGAAACACCATATATTTT; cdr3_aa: CASSLRGRAGNTIYF
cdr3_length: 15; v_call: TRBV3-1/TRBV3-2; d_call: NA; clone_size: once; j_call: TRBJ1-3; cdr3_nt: TGTGCCAGCAGCCAAGGGCAGTACTCTGGAAACACCATATATTTT; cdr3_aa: CASSQGQYSGNTIYF
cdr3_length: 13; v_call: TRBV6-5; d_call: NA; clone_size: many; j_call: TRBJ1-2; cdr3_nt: TGTGCCAGCACTGCGGGACTCTACTATGGCTACACCTTC; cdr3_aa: CASTAGLYYGYTF